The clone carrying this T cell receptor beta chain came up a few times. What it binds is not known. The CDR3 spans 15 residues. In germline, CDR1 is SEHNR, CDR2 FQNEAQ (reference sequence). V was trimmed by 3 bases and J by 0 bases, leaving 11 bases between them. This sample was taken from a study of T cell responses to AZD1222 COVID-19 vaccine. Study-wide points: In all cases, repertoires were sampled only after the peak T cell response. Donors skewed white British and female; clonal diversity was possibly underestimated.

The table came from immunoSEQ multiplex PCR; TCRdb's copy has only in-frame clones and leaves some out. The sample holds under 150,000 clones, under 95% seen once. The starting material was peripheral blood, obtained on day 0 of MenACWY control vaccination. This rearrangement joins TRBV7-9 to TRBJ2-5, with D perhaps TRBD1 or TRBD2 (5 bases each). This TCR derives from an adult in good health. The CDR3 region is CASSLGEVYQETQYF. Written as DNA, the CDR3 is TGTGCCAGCAGCTTGGGGGAAGTGTACCAAGAGACCCAGTACTTC.